The clone carrying this T cell receptor beta chain was seen a handful of times. V lost 0 bases, J lost 5 bases, and 15 bases lay in between. Germline CDR1 and CDR2: SGDLS and YYNGEE. This CDR3 comprises 15 residues. This sample was taken from a study of identical twins. TCRdb reprocessed the 5' RACE reads with MiXCR, giving one entry per CDR3 protein. The table has roughly 770,000 distinct CDR3 sequences, over 15% seen once. These data also formed part of another study, on T cells expressing NK-cell markers.

This chain links TRBV9 with TRBJ2-7; TRBD2 is a possible D gene (6 bases). The TCR originated in a woman between 18 and 29 years old in good health. Sequencing was performed on PBMCs. CDR3 coding DNA: TGTGCCAGCAGCGTAGATGGGACTCCGGGGGACGAGCAGTACTTC. It is translated as CASSVDGTPGDEQYF.